This paragraph covers one T cell receptor beta chain sequence. Its antigen is as yet unknown. This sample is part of a study of beta chain features in type 1 diabetes. Across the whole study: The number of sorted cells examined across all samples was around 99 million.

V shed 3 bases and J shed 4 bases, with 14 bases lying between them. This CDR3 contains 16 residues. Germline-derived CDR1 and CDR2 are SGDLS and YYNGEE. The study, taken as a whole, reports: PCR could preferentially amplify shorter templates, alike in patients and controls. All four CD4+ subsets of Type 1 diabetes patients contained TCRB CDR3s that were moderately but significantly shorter.

Sorting that relied on CD45RO/CCR7/CD25/CD127/CD95/CD27 yielded CD4+ naive, central memory, regulatory and stem cell-like memory cells. As every portion of the isolated RNA was reverse transcribed, the sequencing read expressed TCRB transcripts. Clones were sequenced by immunoSEQ multiplex PCR, and TCRdb holds only the in-frame ones, with some missing. Among some 410,000 clones listed, around 13% were seen once. This receptor was obtained from a man between 25 and 39 years old in good health. The V and J genes are TRBV9 and TRBJ2-6; D remains unclear. Material for sequencing was naive CD4+ T cells from blood. The CDR3 bases are TGTGCCAGCAGCGGGCTGCCCCGATTGGGGGCCAACGTCCTGACTTTC. Its translation is CASSGLPRLGANVLTF.